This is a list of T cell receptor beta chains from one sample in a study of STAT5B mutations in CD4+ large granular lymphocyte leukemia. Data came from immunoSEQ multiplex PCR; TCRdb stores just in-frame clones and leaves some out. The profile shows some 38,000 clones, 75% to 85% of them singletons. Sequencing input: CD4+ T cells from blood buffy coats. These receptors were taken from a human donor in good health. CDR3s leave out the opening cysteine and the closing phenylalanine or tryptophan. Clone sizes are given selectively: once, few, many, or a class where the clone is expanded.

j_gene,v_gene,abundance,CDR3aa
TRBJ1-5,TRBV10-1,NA,ASTTAWIQGRGNQPQH
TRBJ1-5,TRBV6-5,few,ASSPGQGSNQPQH
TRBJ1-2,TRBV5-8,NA,ASRTDKVWDYGYT
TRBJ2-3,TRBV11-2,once,ASSLAASGSRSTDTQY
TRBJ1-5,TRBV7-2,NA,ASGRDSNQPQH
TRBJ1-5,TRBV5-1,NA,ASRDGQEAWPQH
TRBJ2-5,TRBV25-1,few,ASSERHHQETQY
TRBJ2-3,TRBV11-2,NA,ASSLGSGTDTQY
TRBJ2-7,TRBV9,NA,ASSVGGLAGGEQY
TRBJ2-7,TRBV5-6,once,ASSHWTGGYEQY
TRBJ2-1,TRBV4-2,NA,ASSQDRTTAYNEQF
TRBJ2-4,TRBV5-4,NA,ASSLAVRGEGGNIQY
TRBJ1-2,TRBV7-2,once,ASSLDGTGEGYT
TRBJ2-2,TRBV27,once,ASSSHLGGGANTGELF
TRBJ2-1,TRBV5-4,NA,ASRQTSGGYNEQF
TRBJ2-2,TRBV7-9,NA,ASSLEAGGTGELF
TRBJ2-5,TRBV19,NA,ASSVPRDRGFAGGGEETQY
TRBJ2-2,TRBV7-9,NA,ASSLAPADLTGELF
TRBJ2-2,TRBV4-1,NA,ASSQRQTSTGELF
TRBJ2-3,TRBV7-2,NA,ASSTQAGLADTQY
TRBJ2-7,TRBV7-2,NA,ASSITLLRGSYEQY
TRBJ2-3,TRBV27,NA,ASKQGGTDTQY
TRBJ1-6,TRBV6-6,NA,ASTLSSYNSPLH
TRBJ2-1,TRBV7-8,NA,ASSATNEFEQF
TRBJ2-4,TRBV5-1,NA,ASSLLAGGLVAKNIQY
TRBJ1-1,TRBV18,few,ASVGPLLNTEAF
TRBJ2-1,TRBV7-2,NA,ASSFDPFYNEQF
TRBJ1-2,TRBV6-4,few,ASSGPPDYGYT
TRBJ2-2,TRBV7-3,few,ASSQQEGTGELF
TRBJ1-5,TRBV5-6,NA,ASSSRTAYSNQPQH
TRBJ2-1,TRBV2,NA,ASTFSGAAYNEQF
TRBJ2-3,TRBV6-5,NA,ASSYSSLAGGSQY
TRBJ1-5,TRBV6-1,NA,ASTQGHNQPQH
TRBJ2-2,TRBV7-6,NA,ASSLVSAGGRTGELF
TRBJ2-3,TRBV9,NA,ASSVVAGALDTQY
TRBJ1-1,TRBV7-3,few,ASSPQGDTEAF
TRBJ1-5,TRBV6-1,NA,ASSDRSTSNQPQH
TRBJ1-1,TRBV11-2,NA,ASSLGQFFGMNTEAF
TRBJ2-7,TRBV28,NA,ASSTDPYEQY
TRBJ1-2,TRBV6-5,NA,ASSYSLVGGAGGYT
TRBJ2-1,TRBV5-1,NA,ASSLSSGGSDEQF
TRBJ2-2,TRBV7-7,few,ASTQSRVVNTGELF
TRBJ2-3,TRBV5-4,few,ASSQPYTDTQY
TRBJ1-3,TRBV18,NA,ASLPGTVSGNTIY
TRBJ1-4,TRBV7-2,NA,ASSRKAGSNEKLF
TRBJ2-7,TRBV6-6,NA,ASSYAGAGEQY
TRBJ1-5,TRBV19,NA,ASNQLGSSNQPQH
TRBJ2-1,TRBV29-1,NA,SVQQRSTAYNEQF
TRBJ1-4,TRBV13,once,ASRRGEANEKLF
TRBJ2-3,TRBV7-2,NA,ASSATSTTDTQY
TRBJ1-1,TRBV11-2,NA,ASSFGLTTGEAF
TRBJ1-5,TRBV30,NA,AWSVRTDQPQH
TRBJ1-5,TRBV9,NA,ASSAGRGRQPQH